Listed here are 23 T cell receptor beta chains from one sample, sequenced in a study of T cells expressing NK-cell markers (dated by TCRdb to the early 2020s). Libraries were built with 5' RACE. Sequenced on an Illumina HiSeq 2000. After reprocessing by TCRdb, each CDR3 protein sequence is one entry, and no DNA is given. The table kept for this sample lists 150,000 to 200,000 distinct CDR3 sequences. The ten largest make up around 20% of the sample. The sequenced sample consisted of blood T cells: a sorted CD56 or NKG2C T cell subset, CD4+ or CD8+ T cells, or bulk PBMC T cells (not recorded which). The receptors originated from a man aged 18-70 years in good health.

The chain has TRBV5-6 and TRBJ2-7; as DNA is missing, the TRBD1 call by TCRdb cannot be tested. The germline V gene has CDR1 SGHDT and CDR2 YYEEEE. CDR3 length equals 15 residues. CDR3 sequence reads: CASSLAGRELSEQYF.

The CDR3 spells CASSYGIQAIYTF. This chain links TRBV12-3 or TRBV12-4 with TRBJ1-2. The CDR3 is 13 residues long.

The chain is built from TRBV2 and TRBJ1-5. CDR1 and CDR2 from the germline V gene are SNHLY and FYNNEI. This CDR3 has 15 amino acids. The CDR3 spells CASSLRAVSNQPQHF.

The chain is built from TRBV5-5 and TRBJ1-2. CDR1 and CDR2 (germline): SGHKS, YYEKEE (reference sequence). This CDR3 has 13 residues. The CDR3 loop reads CASSLGTNYGYTF.

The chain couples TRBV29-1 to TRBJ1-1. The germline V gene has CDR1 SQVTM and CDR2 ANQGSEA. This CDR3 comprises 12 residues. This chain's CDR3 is CSAWTVGPEAFF.

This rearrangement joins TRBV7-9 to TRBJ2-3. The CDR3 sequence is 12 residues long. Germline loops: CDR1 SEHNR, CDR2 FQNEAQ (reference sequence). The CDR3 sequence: CASSLSRPTQYF.

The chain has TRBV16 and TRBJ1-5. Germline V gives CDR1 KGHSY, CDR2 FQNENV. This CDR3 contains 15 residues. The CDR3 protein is CASSQSAAENQPQHF.

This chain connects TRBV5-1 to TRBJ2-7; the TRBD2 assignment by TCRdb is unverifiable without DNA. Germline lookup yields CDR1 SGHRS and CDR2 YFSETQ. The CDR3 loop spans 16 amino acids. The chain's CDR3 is CASSLVPSGGRYEQYF. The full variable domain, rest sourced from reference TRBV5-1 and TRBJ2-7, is KAGVTQTPRYLIKTRGQQVTLSCSPISGHRSVSWYQQTPGQGLQFLFEYFSETQRNKGNFPGRFSGRQFSNSRSEMNVSTLELGDSALYLCASSLVPSGGRYEQYFGPGTRLTVT.

CDR3 in amino acids: CASRRSGLAGGDTQYF. The chain is built from TRBV7-2 and TRBJ2-3; there is no DNA to check the TCRdb D call of TRBD2. Per germline, CDR1 SGHTA and CDR2 FQGNSA. The CDR3 totals 16 residues.

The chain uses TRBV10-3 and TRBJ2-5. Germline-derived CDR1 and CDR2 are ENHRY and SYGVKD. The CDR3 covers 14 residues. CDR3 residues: CAISDESGSETQYF.

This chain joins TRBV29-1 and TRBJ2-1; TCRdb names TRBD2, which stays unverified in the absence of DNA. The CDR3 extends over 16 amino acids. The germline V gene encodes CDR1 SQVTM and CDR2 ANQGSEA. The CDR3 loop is CSVRGGYSDSYNEQFF.

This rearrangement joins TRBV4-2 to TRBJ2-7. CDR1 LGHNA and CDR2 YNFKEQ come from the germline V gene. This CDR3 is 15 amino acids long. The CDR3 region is CASSQDPLSSYEQYF.

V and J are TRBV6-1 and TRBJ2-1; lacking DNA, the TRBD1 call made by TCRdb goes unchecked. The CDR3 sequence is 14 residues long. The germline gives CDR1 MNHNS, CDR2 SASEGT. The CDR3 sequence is CARTGQPLYNEQFF.

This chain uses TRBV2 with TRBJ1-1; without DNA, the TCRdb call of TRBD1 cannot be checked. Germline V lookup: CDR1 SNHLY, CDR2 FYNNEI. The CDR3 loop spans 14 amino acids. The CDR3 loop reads CASGDRRENTEAFF.

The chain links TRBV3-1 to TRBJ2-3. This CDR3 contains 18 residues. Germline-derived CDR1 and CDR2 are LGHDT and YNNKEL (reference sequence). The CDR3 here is CASSQDVRRYSSTDTQYF.

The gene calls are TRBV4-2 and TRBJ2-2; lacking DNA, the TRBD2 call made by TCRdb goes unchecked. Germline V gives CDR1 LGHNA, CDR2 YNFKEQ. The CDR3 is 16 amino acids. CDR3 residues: CASSQDLRGGSGELFF.

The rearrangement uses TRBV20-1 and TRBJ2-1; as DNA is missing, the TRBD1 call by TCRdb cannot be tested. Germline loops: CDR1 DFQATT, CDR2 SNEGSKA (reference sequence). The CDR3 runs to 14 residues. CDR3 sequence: CSARGVGLGDEQFF.

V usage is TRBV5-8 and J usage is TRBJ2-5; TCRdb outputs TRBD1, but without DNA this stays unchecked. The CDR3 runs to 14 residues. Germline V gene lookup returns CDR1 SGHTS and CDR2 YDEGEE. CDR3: CASSQGQQQETQYF.

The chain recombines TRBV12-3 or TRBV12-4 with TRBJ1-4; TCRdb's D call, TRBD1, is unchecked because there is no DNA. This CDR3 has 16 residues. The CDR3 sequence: CASSLAKTGFNEKLFF.

Here the CDR3 reads CATSDPAGRTGELFF. This chain uses TRBV24-1 with TRBJ2-2; TCRdb returns TRBD2, unconfirmable since there is no DNA. There are 15 residues in the CDR3. CDR1 KGHDR and CDR2 SFDVKD come from the germline V gene.

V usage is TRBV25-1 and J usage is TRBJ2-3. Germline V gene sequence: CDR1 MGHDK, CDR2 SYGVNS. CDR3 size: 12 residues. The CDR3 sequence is CASSVNTDTQYF.

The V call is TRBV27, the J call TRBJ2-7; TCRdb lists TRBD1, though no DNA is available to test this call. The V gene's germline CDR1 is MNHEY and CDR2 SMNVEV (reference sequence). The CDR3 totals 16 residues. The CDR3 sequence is CASSFGAPGGSYEQYF.

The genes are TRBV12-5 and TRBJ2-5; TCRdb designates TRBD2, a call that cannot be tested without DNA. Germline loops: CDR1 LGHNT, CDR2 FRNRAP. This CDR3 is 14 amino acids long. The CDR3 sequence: CASEGRGGIETQYF. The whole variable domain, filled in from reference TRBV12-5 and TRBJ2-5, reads DARVTQTPRHKVTEMGQEVTMRCQPILGHNTVFWYRQTMMQGLELLAYFRNRAPLDDSGMPKDRFSAEMPDATLATLKIQPSEPRDSAVYFCASEGRGGIETQYFGPGTRLLVL.